One and the same sample provided the 24 T cell receptor beta chains below, sequenced in a study of cytomegalovirus exposure and HLA in healthy donors. Primers for the PCR totalled 60 Vbeta and 13 Jbeta. Here immunoSEQ multiplex PCR was the method, and the copy in TCRdb shows in-frame clones only, minus some. The table lists about 250,000 clones, more than 55% of them singletons. The sequenced material came from PBMCs. These receptors came from a female donor in good health and CMV-seronegative.

The V call is TRBV11-3, the J call TRBJ2-5, with 7 bases aligning to TRBD2. Gene TRBJ2-7 matches the end of the DNA better, so the J call may be wrong. This CDR3 has 14 residues. The V gene's germline CDR1 is SGHNT and CDR2 YENEEA. CDR3 in DNA: TGTGCCAGCAGCTCGGGCGGGAGTGACTACGAGCAGTACTTC. Amino acids: CASSSGGSDYEQYF.

CDR3 loop: CASKPGQQETQYF. CDR3 nucleotide sequence: TGTGCCAGCAAACCTGGGCAGCAAGAGACCCAGTACTTC. The V and J genes are TRBV5-6 and TRBJ2-5; D gene ambiguous. The germline V gene encodes CDR1 SGHDT and CDR2 YYEEEE. The ends were cut back, 6 bases at V and 2 bases at J, with 11 bases in the middle. This CDR3 is built from 13 residues.

The table lists this clone with a few counts. The genes are TRBV7-3 and TRBJ2-7; TRBD1 matches at 7 bases. The J segment lost 6 bases and the V segment lost 2 bases, leaving 4 bases of the junction unmatched. Germline V gives CDR1 SGHTA, CDR2 FQGTGA. The CDR3 sequence is 13 residues long. In nucleotides, the CDR3 is TGTGCCAGCAGCTTACAGACAGGGAGCGAGCAGTACTTC. This codes for CASSLQTGSEQYF.

This clone was counted a few times. The J gene is TRBJ1-4, the V gene TRBV19, with 10 bases that match TRBD1. Germline CDR1 and CDR2: LNHDA and SQIVND (reference sequence). V shed 3 bases, J shed 0 bases, and the junction held 4 bases outside the gene matches. This CDR3 has 17 residues. CDR3 nucleotide sequence: TGTGCCAGTAGTATCTGGACAGGGGGGGCAACTAATGAAAAACTGTTTTTT. Protein product: CASSIWTGGATNEKLFF.

In the case of this clone: A read error may account for a junction end that differs from germline. CDR3 loop: CASSLEGGNEQFF. The CDR3 region has the DNA TGTGCTAGCAGCTTAGAGGGGGGGAACGAGCAGTTCTTC. The V and J genes are TRBV7-7 and TRBJ2-1; tentatively, D is TRBD2 (7 bases). The CDR3 contains 13 residues. Germline CDR1 reads SSHAT; CDR2 reads FNYEAQ (reference sequence).

This chain joins TRBV4-1 and TRBJ2-7; 9 bases agree with TRBD2. The CDR3 has 13 residues. Germline V gene lookup returns CDR1 MGHRA and CDR2 YSYEKL. J gave up 4 bases and V 4 bases, and 2 bases lay outside the gene matches. The CDR3 sequence is CASSRTSAYEQYF. DNA of the CDR3: TGCGCCAGCAGCCGGACTAGCGCTTACGAGCAGTACTTC.

The genes are TRBV30 and TRBJ1-2; TRBD1 is a possible D gene (6 bases). Germline CDR1 is GTSNPN and CDR2 is SVGIG (reference sequence). V was trimmed by 2 bases and J by 6 bases, leaving 16 bases between them. This CDR3 spans 14 amino acids. This CDR3 reads CAWSNTGLADGYTF. The DNA for the CDR3 is TGTGCCTGGAGTAACACAGGGTTAGCCGATGGCTACACCTTC. Based on the CDR3 plus reference TRBV30 and TRBJ1-2, the full variable domain is SQTIHQWPATLVQPVGSPLSLECTVEGTSNPNLYWYRQAAGRGLQLLFYSVGIGQISSEVPQNLSASRPQDRQFILSSKKLLLSDSGFYLCAWSNTGLADGYTFGSGTRLTVV.

The CDR3 loop is CASSPHPSSYEQYF. Written as DNA, the CDR3 is TGCGCCAGCAGCCCCCATCCCAGCTCCTACGAGCAGTACTTC. The rearrangement uses TRBV4-1 and TRBJ2-7; no firm D call. CDR1 and CDR2 from the germline V gene are MGHRA and YSYEKL. Trimming cost V 4 bases and J 0 bases, with 10 bases left between them. This CDR3 is built from 14 residues.

The chain has TRBV5-6 and TRBJ2-7; 9 positions agree with TRBD1. CDR3 length: 13 amino acids. From germline, CDR1 is SGHDT and CDR2 YYEEEE. With V trimmed by 5 bases and J by 5 bases, 5 bases remained unmatched. CDR3 protein: CASRRTGDHEQYF. CDR3 coding DNA: TGTGCCAGCAGACGGACAGGGGACCACGAGCAGTACTTC.

The chain joins TRBV30 to TRBJ2-1, with 7 positions matching TRBD2. The CDR3 has 15 amino acids. Trimming took 2 bases from V and 8 from J; bases not matched to a gene: 12. CDR1 is GTSNPN and CDR2 is SVGIG in the germline V gene (reference sequence). The CDR3 reads CAWSIFGGGSDEQFF. CDR3 bases: TGTGCCTGGAGTATCTTCGGAGGCGGGAGTGATGAGCAGTTCTTC.

This clone was seen just once. The chain links TRBV4-1 to TRBJ2-1, with D possibly matching TRBD1 (7 bases). CDR3 length equals 17 residues. The V and J ends lost 0 bases and 8 bases respectively, with 20 bases between them. Germline V gene sequence: CDR1 MGHRA, CDR2 YSYEKL. The CDR3 nucleotides read TGCGCCAGCAGCCAAGATGCGGACAGGACCTCGGGGGATGAGCAGTTCTTC. Its translation: CASSQDADRTSGDEQFF.

This clone was detected only once. The chain couples TRBV19 to TRBJ1-5; no firm D call. Germline V gene sequence: CDR1 LNHDA, CDR2 SQIVND (reference sequence). The V gene lost 1 base and the J gene lost 6 bases, with 10 bases spanning the gap. This CDR3 is 14 amino acids long. The CDR3 DNA follows: TGTGCCAGTAGTATAGGTTCGAGTTTTCAGCCCCAGCATTTT. Its translation is CASSIGSSFQPQHF. Using reference TRBV19 and TRBJ1-5 for the parts outside the CDR3, the full variable domain is DGGITQSPKYLFRKEGQNVTLSCEQNLNHDAMYWYRQDPGQGLRLIYYSQIVNDFQKGDIAEGYSVSREKKESFPLTVTSAQKNPTAFYLCASSIGSSFQPQHFGDGTRLSIL.

The rearrangement links TRBV5-1 to TRBJ1-1; D is perhaps TRBD1 (6 bases). The CDR3 covers 14 residues. Deletions cut 0 bases from V and 4 bases from J, with 10 bases between. Germline values: CDR1 SGHRS, CDR2 YFSETQ. The CDR3, as DNA: TGCGCCAGCAGCTTGGAGGGGGGGCCCACTGAAGCTTTCTTT. Translated: CASSLEGGPTEAFF.

The gene calls are TRBV5-4 and TRBJ2-3; 13 bases are a match to TRBD2. The CDR3 spans 17 residues. Germline CDR1 reads SGHNT; CDR2 reads YYREEE (reference sequence). J was trimmed by 6 bases and V by 2 bases; bases with no gene match: 9. The CDR3 bases are TGTGCCAGCAGCTTCCCGGGACTAGCGGGAAATGTTGATACGCAGTATTTT. As protein: CASSFPGLAGNVDTQYF.

The CDR3 DNA sequence: TGTGCCTCCACGGGGGGGAGGTCCTACGAGCAGTACTTC. Amino acids: CASTGGRSYEQYF. The chain carries TRBV30 and TRBJ2-7; 8 nucleotides match TRBD2. The length of the CDR3 is 13 residues. In germline, CDR1 is GTSNPN, CDR2 SVGIG (reference sequence). V trimming: 7 bases; J trimming: 1 base; junction bases outside the gene matches: 6.

In this sample, this clone turned up a few times. J is TRBJ1-2 and V is TRBV19; unclear D gene. V was trimmed by 3 bases and J by 8 bases, leaving 10 bases between them. The CDR3 runs to 12 residues. Germline values: CDR1 LNHDA, CDR2 SQIVND (reference sequence). The CDR3: CASSIAVGGYTF. CDR3 DNA: TGTGCCAGTAGTATTGCGGTTGGAGGCTACACCTTC.

The chain uses TRBV6-1 and TRBJ2-1, with 10 bases aligning to TRBD2. V trimming: 1 base; J trimming: 6 bases; junction bases outside the gene matches: 3. The CDR3 is made up of 15 amino acids. The germline V gene has CDR1 MNHNS and CDR2 SASEGT. In DNA form, the CDR3 reads TGTGCCAGCAGTGAAGAGATAGCGGGAGGCAATGAGCAGTTCTTC. It specifies CASSEEIAGGNEQFF.

The chain couples TRBV5-8 to TRBJ2-7; 8 positions match TRBD1. V lost 4 bases to trimming and J lost 3 bases; unmatched junction nucleotides: 12. The CDR3 is made up of 16 amino acids. In germline, CDR1 is SGHTS, CDR2 YDEGEE. The CDR3 DNA reads as TGTGCCAGCAGCCCCAGCCCGGACAGGGCCAACTACGAGCAGTACTTC. Protein: CASSPSPDRANYEQYF.

The genes are TRBV7-6 and TRBJ1-1, with 10 bases matching TRBD1. V dropped 2 bases and J dropped 11; count of bases not matched to a gene: 8. CDR3 length: 14 amino acids. CDR1 is SGHVS and CDR2 is FNYEAQ in the germline V gene. The CDR3 DNA reads as TGTGCCAGCAGCTTAATACGGGGACAGGGGCAGGCTTTCTTT. Its translation is CASSLIRGQGQAFF.

The gene calls are TRBV10-2 and TRBJ1-1; the match to TRBD1 covers 7 bases. In germline, CDR1 is WSHSY, CDR2 SAAADI. V shed 6 bases, J shed 3 bases, and the junction held 7 bases outside the gene matches. CDR3 length: 14 amino acids. The CDR3 DNA sequence: TGCGCCAGCAGCTTCGGACAGGAATACACTGAAGCTTTCTTT. This translates into CASSFGQEYTEAFF.

V is TRBV9 and J is TRBJ2-4, with D possibly being TRBD2 (5 bases). The CDR3 has 14 amino acids. Germline V gene lookup returns CDR1 SGDLS and CDR2 YYNGEE. Trimming shortened V by 5 bases and J by 5 bases, and 14 bases separated the two germline ends. The DNA for the CDR3 is TGTGCCAGCAGTGTAAGACTGGGAGAAAACATTCAGTACTTC. Translating gives CASSVRLGENIQYF.

The chain joins TRBV14 to TRBJ2-3; 9 nucleotides match TRBD2. The length of the CDR3 is 17 residues. Germline V gene data show CDR1 as SGHDN and CDR2 as FVKESK. The trim removed 1 base at V and 2 bases at J, leaving 7 bases unmatched. The DNA of the CDR3 is TGTGCCAGCAGCCAAGTTTTCGGCGGGAGGGCCACAGATACGCAGTATTTT. It encodes CASSQVFGGRATDTQYF.

The rearrangement links TRBV27 to TRBJ1-1; possibly TRBD1 for D (5 bases). The CDR3 extends over 14 amino acids. Germline V gene sequence: CDR1 MNHEY, CDR2 SMNVEV (reference sequence). V lost 4 bases and J lost 3, with 12 bases in between. The CDR3 DNA sequence: TGTGCCAGCAGTTCCGCATCGGGGGACACTGAAGCTTTCTTT. Translated: CASSSASGDTEAFF.

J is TRBJ2-5 and V is TRBV6-6, with TRBD1 matching 7 bases. CDR1 is MNHNY and CDR2 is SVGAGI in the germline V gene (reference sequence). V trimming: 0 bases; J trimming: 2 bases; junction bases outside the gene matches: 0. This CDR3 spans 14 amino acids. Here the CDR3 reads CASSYSGQQETQYF. Written as DNA, the CDR3 is TGTGCCAGCAGTTACTCGGGACAGCAAGAGACCCAGTACTTC.